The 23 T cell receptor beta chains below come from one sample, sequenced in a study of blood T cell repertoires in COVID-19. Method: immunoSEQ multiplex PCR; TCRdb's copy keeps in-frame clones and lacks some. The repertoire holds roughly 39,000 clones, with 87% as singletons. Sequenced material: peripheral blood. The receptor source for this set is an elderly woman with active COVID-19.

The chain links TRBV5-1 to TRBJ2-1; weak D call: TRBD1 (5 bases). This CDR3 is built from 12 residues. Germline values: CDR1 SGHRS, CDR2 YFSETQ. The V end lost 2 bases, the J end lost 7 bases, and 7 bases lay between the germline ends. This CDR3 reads CASSFKGNEQFF. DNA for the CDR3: TGCGCCAGCAGCTTCAAGGGGAATGAGCAGTTCTTC.

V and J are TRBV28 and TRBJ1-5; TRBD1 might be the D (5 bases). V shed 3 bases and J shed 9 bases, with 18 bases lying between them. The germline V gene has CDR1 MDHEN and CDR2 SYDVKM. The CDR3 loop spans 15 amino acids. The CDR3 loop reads CASSFVGAGKRPQHF. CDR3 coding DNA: TGTGCCAGCAGTTTCGTTGGGGCGGGGAAGCGGCCCCAGCATTTT.

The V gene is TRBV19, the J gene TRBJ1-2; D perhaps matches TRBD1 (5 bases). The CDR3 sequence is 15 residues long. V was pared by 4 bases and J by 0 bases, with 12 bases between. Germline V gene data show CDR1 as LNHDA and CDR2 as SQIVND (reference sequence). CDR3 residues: CASSRSTDTNYGYTF. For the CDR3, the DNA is TGTGCCAGTAGTAGATCGACAGATACTAACTATGGCTACACCTTC.

CDR3 bases: TGCAGCGTTGAAGAGACAGGGGGCTCCTACGAGCAGTACTTC. This encodes CSVEETGGSYEQYF. This chain joins TRBV29-1 and TRBJ2-7, with 9 positions matching TRBD1. The CDR3 runs to 14 residues. Germline-derived CDR1 and CDR2 are SQVTM and ANQGSEA. Losses at the gene ends were 0 bases for V and 0 bases for J; bases not matched to a gene: 0.

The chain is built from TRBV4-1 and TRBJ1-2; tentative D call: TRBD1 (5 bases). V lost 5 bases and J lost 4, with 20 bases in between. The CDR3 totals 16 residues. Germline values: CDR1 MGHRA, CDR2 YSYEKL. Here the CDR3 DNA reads TGCGCCAGCAGCTCAGGGTCTAATCCCCAATCCTATGGCTACACCTTC. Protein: CASSSGSNPQSYGYTF.

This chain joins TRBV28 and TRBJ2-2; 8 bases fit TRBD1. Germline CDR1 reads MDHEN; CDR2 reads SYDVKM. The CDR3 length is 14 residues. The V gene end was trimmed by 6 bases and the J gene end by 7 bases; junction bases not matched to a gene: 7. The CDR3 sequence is CASSVRQGIGELFF. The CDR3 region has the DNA TGTGCCAGCAGCGTAAGACAGGGGATCGGGGAGCTGTTTTTT.

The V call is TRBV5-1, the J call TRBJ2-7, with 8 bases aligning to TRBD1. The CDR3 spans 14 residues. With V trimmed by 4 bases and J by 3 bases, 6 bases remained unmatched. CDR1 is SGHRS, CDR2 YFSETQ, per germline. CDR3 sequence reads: CASSLRDRYYEQYF. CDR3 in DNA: TGCGCCAGCAGCCTCCGGGACAGGTACTACGAGCAGTACTTC.

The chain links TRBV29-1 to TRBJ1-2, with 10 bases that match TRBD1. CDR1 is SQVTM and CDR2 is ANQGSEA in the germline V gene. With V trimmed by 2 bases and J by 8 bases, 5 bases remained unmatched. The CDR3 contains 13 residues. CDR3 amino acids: CSVEPGQGYGYTF. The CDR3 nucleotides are TGCAGCGTTGAACCGGGACAGGGGTACGGCTACACCTTC.

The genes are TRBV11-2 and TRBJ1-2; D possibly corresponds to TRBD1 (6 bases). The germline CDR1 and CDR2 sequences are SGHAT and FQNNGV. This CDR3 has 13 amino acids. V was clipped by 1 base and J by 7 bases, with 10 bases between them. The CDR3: CASSLARGSGYTF. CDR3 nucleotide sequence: TGTGCCAGCAGCTTAGCGAGGGGGTCTGGCTACACCTTC.

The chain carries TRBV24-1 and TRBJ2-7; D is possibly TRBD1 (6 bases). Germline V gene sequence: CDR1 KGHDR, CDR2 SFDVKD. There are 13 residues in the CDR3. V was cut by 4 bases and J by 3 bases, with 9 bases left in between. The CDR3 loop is CATSDETGYEQYF. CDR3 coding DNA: TGTGCCACCAGTGACGAGACAGGCTACGAGCAGTACTTC.

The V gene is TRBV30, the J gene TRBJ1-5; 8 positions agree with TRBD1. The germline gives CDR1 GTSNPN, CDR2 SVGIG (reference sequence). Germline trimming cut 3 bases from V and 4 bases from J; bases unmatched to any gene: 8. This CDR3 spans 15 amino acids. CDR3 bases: TGTGCCTGGAGCCGACCTACAGGGGGTAATCAGCCCCAGCATTTT. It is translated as CAWSRPTGGNQPQHF.

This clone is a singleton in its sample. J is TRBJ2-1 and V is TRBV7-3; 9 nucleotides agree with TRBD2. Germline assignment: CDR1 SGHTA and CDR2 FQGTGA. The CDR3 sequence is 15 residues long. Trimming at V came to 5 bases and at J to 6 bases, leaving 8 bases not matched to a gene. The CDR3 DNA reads TGTGCCAGCAGCCCACTAGCGGGCGTCGGCAATGAGCAGTTCTTC. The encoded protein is CASSPLAGVGNEQFF.

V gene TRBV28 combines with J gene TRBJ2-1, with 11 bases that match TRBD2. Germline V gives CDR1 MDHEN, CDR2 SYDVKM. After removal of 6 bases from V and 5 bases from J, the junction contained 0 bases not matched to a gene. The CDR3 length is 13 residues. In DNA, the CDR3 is TGTGCCAGCAGACTAGCGGGGGACAATGAGCAGTTCTTC. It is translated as CASRLAGDNEQFF.

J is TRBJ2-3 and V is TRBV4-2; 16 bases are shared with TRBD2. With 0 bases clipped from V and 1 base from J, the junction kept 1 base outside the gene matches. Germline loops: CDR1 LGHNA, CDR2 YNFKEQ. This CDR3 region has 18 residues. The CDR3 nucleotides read TGTGCCAGCAGCCAAGAAGGGACTAGCGGGGGGGGCACAGATACGCAGTATTTT. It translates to CASSQEGTSGGGTDTQYF.

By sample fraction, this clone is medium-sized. The CDR3 reads CASAITGEGNQPQHF. CDR3 in DNA: TGTGCTAGTGCCATTACAGGGGAAGGAAATCAGCCCCAGCATTTT. This sequence joins TRBV12-5 and TRBJ1-5, with 7 bases lining up with TRBD1. From germline, CDR1 is LGHNT and CDR2 FRNRAP. The CDR3 loop spans 15 amino acids. V lost 7 bases, J lost 4 bases, and 10 bases stayed unmatched.

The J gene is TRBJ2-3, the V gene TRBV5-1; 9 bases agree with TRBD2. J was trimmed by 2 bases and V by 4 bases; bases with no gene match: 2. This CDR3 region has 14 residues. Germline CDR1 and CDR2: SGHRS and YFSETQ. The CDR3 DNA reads TGCGCCAGCAGCCCTAGCGGGGACACAGATACGCAGTATTTT. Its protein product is CASSPSGDTDTQYF.

The CDR3 nucleotides read TGTGCCTGGAGCCCAGGACAGAACTACGAGCAGTACTTC. Translation: CAWSPGQNYEQYF. The V call is TRBV30, the J call TRBJ2-7; maybe TRBD1 (6 bases). In germline, CDR1 is GTSNPN, CDR2 SVGIG (reference sequence). V lost 3 bases and J lost 3, with 12 bases in between. CDR3 size: 13 residues.

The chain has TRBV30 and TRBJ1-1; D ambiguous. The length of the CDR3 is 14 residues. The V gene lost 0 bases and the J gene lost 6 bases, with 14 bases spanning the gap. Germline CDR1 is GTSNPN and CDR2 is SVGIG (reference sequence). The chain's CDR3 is CAWSVLGRWAEAFF. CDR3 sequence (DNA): TGTGCCTGGAGTGTACTAGGGCGGTGGGCTGAAGCTTTCTTT.

The CDR3 sequence is CASSLGEGWDEQYF. In nucleotides, the CDR3 is TGTGCCAGCAGCTTAGGAGAGGGCTGGGACGAGCAGTACTTC. V gene TRBV7-9 combines with J gene TRBJ2-7, with D possibly TRBD2 on 5 matching bases. V was trimmed by 1 base and J by 5 bases, leaving 12 bases between them. The germline V gene has CDR1 SEHNR and CDR2 FQNEAQ (reference sequence). The CDR3 totals 14 residues.

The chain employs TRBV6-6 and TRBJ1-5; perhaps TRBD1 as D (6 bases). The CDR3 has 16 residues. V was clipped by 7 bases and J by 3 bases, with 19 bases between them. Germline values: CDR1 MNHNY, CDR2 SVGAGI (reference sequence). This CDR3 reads CASTDGARGFNQPQHF. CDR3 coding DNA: TGTGCCAGCACCGACGGGGCCAGGGGTTTCAATCAGCCCCAGCATTTT.

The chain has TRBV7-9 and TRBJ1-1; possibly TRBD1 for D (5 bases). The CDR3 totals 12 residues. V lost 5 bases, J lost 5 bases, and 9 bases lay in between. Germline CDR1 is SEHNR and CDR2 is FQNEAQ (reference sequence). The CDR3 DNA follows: TGTGCCAGCAGCCCACGGGGGACTGAAGCTTTCTTT. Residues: CASSPRGTEAFF.

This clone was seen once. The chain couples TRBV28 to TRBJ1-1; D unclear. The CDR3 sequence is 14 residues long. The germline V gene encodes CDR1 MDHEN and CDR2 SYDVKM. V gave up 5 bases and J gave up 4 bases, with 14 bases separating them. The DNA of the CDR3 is TGTGCCAGCAGTCTCGCCCGAGGTAGCACTGAAGCTTTCTTT. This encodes CASSLARGSTEAFF.

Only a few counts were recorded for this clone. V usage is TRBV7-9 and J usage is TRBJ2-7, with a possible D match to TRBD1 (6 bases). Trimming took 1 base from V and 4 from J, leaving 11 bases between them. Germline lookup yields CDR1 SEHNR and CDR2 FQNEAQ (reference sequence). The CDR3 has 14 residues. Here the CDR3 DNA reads TGTGCCAGCAGCTTAGTAGGGGGTGGGTACGAGCAGTACTTC. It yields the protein CASSLVGGGYEQYF.